This entry lists 27 T cell receptor beta chains sequenced from one sample in a study of T cells in Graves' hyperthyroidism and ophthalmopathy. RNA transcripts were the template for amplifying TCR beta CDR3 regions. The HTBI primer set was used in a first-round RT-PCR of the TCR CDR3. TCRdb processed the multiplex PCR reads anew with MiXCR; each CDR3 protein has one entry. The repertoire holds about 410,000 distinct CDR3 sequences, with roughly 15% as singletons. The sample was blood. Every receptor here comes from a man younger than 35 with Graves' ophthalmopathy.

V and J are TRBV11-2 and TRBJ2-3; D may be TRBD1 (5 bases). CDR1 is SGHAT and CDR2 is FQNNGV in the germline V gene. The ends were cut back, 4 bases at V and 4 bases at J, with 9 bases in the middle. This CDR3 region has 13 residues. The CDR3 DNA sequence: TGTGCCAGCAGCTGGGGCCGCCCAGATACGCAGTATTTT. Amino acid sequence: CASSWGRPDTQYF. Combining the CDR3 with reference TRBV11-2 and TRBJ2-3 gives the whole variable domain EAGVAQSPRYKIIEKRQSVAFWCNPISGHATLYWYQQILGQGPKLLIQFQNNGVVDDSQLPKDRFSAERLKGVDSTLKIQPAKLEDSAVYLCASSWGRPDTQYFGPGTRLTVL.

The table lists this clonotype with many counts. This sequence joins TRBV11-2 and TRBJ1-1, with 8 bases fitting TRBD1. V gave up 5 bases and J gave up 0 bases; unmatched junction bases: 2. From germline, CDR1 is SGHAT and CDR2 FQNNGV. The CDR3 length is 14 residues. CDR3 in amino acids: CASSAQGVNTEAFF. CDR3 DNA: TGTGCCAGCAGCGCACAGGGGGTGAACACTGAAGCTTTCTTT. The full variable domain, rest sourced from reference TRBV11-2 and TRBJ1-1, is EAGVAQSPRYKIIEKRQSVAFWCNPISGHATLYWYQQILGQGPKLLIQFQNNGVVDDSQLPKDRFSAERLKGVDSTLKIQPAKLEDSAVYLCASSAQGVNTEAFFGQGTRLTVV.

This clonotype was seen a handful of times. Being one base from a much bigger clone, this may be a read error. This chain uses TRBV6-1 with TRBJ2-7; TRBD2 agrees at 10 bases. CDR1 is MNHNS and CDR2 is SASEGT in the germline V gene. Germline trimming cut 5 bases from V and 3 bases from J; bases unmatched to any gene: 4. The CDR3 is 14 residues long. This CDR3 reads CASSFSSGSYEQYF. CDR3 coding DNA: TGTGCCAGCAGTTTTTCTAGCGGGAGCTACGAGCAGTACTTC.

A few counts support this clonotype. The gene calls are TRBV29-1 and TRBJ1-2; D remains unclear. Deletions cut 4 bases from V and 5 bases from J, with 14 bases between. The CDR3 runs 13 residues. The germline V gene encodes CDR1 SQVTM and CDR2 ANQGSEA. As DNA, the CDR3 is TGCAGCGTTGCGATGGACGGAGGTTATGGCTACACCTTC. This encodes CSVAMDGGYGYTF. The full variable domain, completed using reference TRBV29-1 and TRBJ1-2, is SAVISQKPSRDICQRGTSLTIQCQVDSQVTMMFWYRQQPGQSLTLIATANQGSEATYESGFVIDKFPISRPNLTFSTLTVSNMSPEDSSIYLCSVAMDGGYGYTFGSGTRLTVV.

This clonotype was seen more than once but under ten times. This CDR3 is CASSSRQGGQSSYEQYF. CDR3 DNA sequence: TGTGCCAGCTCATCAAGACAGGGCGGCCAAAGCTCCTACGAGCAGTACTTC. The chain is built from TRBV18 and TRBJ2-7; TRBD1 aligns across 7 bases. The CDR3 contains 17 residues. Germline V lookup: CDR1 KGHSH, CDR2 LQKENI. Trimming at V came to 5 bases and at J to 0 bases, leaving 13 bases not matched to a gene.

This chain connects TRBV5-6 to TRBJ2-7, with D perhaps matching TRBD2 (6 bases). The V gene's germline CDR1 is SGHDT and CDR2 YYEEEE. V lost 5 bases and J lost 1, with 13 bases in between. This CDR3 contains 14 residues. The CDR3 DNA reads as TGTGCCAGCAGGTCCACCGGGACTTCCTACGAGCAGTACTTC. Protein: CASRSTGTSYEQYF. Supplemented by reference TRBV5-6 and TRBJ2-7, the full variable domain reads DAGVTQSPTHLIKTRGQQVTLRCSPKSGHDTVSWYQQALGQGPQFIFQYYEEEERQRGNFPDRFSGHQFPNYSSELNVNALLLGDSALYLCASRSTGTSYEQYFGPGTRLTVT.

There are a few counts of this clonotype. The chain is built from TRBV5-1 and TRBJ2-3, with no clear D. V dropped 2 bases and J dropped 0 bases, with 10 bases sitting between them. The CDR3 contains 15 residues. Germline CDR1 SGHRS, CDR2 YFSETQ. This chain's CDR3 is CASSFASWSTDTQYF. The CDR3 DNA sequence: TGCGCCAGCAGCTTCGCGTCCTGGAGCACAGATACGCAGTATTTT.

This clonotype was seen a few times. The V gene is TRBV19, the J gene TRBJ2-6; 9 nucleotides line up with TRBD2. Germline V gives CDR1 LNHDA, CDR2 SQIVND (reference sequence). The CDR3 is made up of 20 amino acids. With V trimmed by 1 base and J by 2 bases, 12 bases remained unmatched. The CDR3 reads CASSIAVPLAGMAGANVLTF. CDR3 in DNA: TGTGCCAGTAGTATAGCGGTTCCCCTAGCGGGAATGGCTGGGGCCAACGTCCTGACTTTC.

The CDR3 coding sequence is TGCGCCAGCAGCCGAAAAACTAGCGGGGGGGCCATTGATACGCAGTATTTT. Translating it yields CASSRKTSGGAIDTQYF. V usage is TRBV5-1 and J usage is TRBJ2-3, with TRBD2 identical over 13 bases. In germline, CDR1 is SGHRS, CDR2 YFSETQ. This CDR3 is built from 17 residues. Trimming cost V 4 bases and J 6 bases; bases outside gene matches: 11.

The table lists this clonotype with many counts. J is TRBJ2-5 and V is TRBV2; the match to TRBD2 covers 10 bases. Germline assignment: CDR1 SNHLY and CDR2 FYNNEI. Trimming removed 8 bases from V and 4 bases from J; junction bases left unmatched: 10. The CDR3 is 15 residues long. CDR3 DNA sequence: TGTGCCAGCCAGAGCCTAGCGGGGGACGTAGAGACCCAGTACTTC. Translated, it gives CASQSLAGDVETQYF.

This clonotype was seen a few times. The V and J genes are TRBV19 and TRBJ1-5; D may be TRBD1 (6 bases). The CDR3 spans 15 residues. V was cut by 5 bases and J by 1 base, with 12 bases left in between. CDR1 is LNHDA, CDR2 SQIVND, per germline (reference sequence). CDR3 residues: CASSAGQWSNQPQHF. DNA for the CDR3: TGTGCCAGTAGTGCAGGACAGTGGAGCAATCAGCCCCAGCATTTT.

This clonotype was counted a single time. The chain joins TRBV24-1 to TRBJ1-2; D possibly corresponds to TRBD1 (5 bases). The CDR3 length is 13 residues. From germline, CDR1 is KGHDR and CDR2 SFDVKD. Between the trimmed V and J ends, which lost 4 bases and 7 bases, there was a span of 12 bases. The CDR3 DNA reads TGTGCCACCAGTGAGGGGGGAACTCCTGGCTACACCTTC. This encodes CATSEGGTPGYTF.

The rearrangement links TRBV19 to TRBJ2-1; the match to TRBD1 covers 7 bases. After removal of 1 base from V and 10 bases from J, the junction contained 7 bases not matched to a gene. Germline CDR1 LNHDA, CDR2 SQIVND (reference sequence). This CDR3 is built from 14 residues. CDR3 bases: TGTGCCAGTAGTATAGCCCCGGGACAGTCAGAGCAGTTCTTC. It specifies CASSIAPGQSEQFF.

In this sample, this clonotype turned up many times. The J gene is TRBJ2-3, the V gene TRBV18; TRBD2 matches 8 bases. The CDR3 length is 15 residues. Germline CDR1 reads KGHSH; CDR2 reads LQKENI. With V trimmed by 3 bases and J by 4 bases, 6 bases remained unmatched. The CDR3 protein is CASSPSGSRADTQYF. For the CDR3, the DNA is TGTGCCAGCTCACCGAGCGGGAGTAGGGCAGATACGCAGTATTTT.

This clonotype was counted many times. The rearrangement uses TRBV11-2 and TRBJ2-1; 10 bases align to TRBD1. J lost 2 bases, V lost 7 bases, and 5 bases had no gene match. The CDR3 contains 15 residues. In germline, CDR1 is SGHAT, CDR2 FQNNGV. CDR3: CASTAGTGAYNEQFF. The DNA of the CDR3 is TGTGCCAGCACCGCGGGGACAGGGGCCTACAATGAGCAGTTCTTC.

This clonotype was recorded once. This chain connects TRBV19 to TRBJ2-2; either TRBD1 or TRBD2 may fit D (6 bases each). Trimming cost V 7 bases and J 8 bases, with 20 bases left between them. The CDR3 totals 15 residues. The germline V gene has CDR1 LNHDA and CDR2 SQIVND (reference sequence). CDR3 DNA: TGTGCCAGTACCCCCGCGGGACACGCCCTGGGGGAGCTGTTTTTT. Amino acid sequence: CASTPAGHALGELFF.

This clonotype was counted at least ten times. The V and J genes are TRBV12-3 or TRBV12-4 and TRBJ1-4; D remains unclear. The CDR3 is 16 residues long. Deletions cut 5 bases from V and 5 bases from J, with 18 bases between. CDR3 coding DNA: TGTGCCAGCAGTCCCCTGGAGAGGACGGAGAATGAAAAACTGTTTTTT. This gives the protein CASSPLERTENEKLFF.

There are many counts of this clonotype. This chain uses TRBV7-9 with TRBJ2-7; 12 bases agree with TRBD2. The CDR3 has 17 amino acids. CDR1 SEHNR and CDR2 FQNEAQ come from the germline V gene (reference sequence). V was clipped by 5 bases and J by 5 bases; unmatched bases: 13. The CDR3: CASSPLAGGPVFNEQYF. The DNA for the CDR3 is TGTGCCAGCAGCCCCCTAGCGGGAGGGCCGGTCTTCAACGAGCAGTACTTC.

This chain joins TRBV19 and TRBJ2-3; D is unclear. The CDR3 consists of 15 residues. Germline CDR1 is LNHDA and CDR2 is SQIVND (reference sequence). Trimming took off 4 bases at V and 2 bases at J, with 13 bases between the two ends. This chain's CDR3 is CASSTDPINTDTQYF. CDR3 in DNA: TGTGCCAGTAGTACGGACCCCATTAACACAGATACGCAGTATTTT.

This clonotype was detected ten times or more. The chain has TRBV3-1 and TRBJ2-1; TRBD2 matches 13 bases. Germline CDR1 is LGHDT and CDR2 is YNNKEL (reference sequence). This CDR3 spans 15 amino acids. The V and J ends lost 4 bases and 7 bases, in that order; junction bases with no gene match: 4. CDR3 in amino acids: CASSPRTSGGNEQFF. The DNA for the CDR3 is TGTGCCAGCAGCCCTCGGACTAGCGGGGGTAATGAGCAGTTCTTC.

This chain links TRBV6-1 with TRBJ1-1; D gene ambiguous. The CDR3 runs to 13 residues. V was trimmed by 10 bases and J by 4 bases, leaving 16 bases between them. Germline values: CDR1 MNHNS, CDR2 SASEGT. The DNA of the CDR3 is TGTGCCAACTCCGGGGTTGCGGGCACTGAAGCTTTCTTT. Amino acid sequence: CANSGVAGTEAFF.

In this sample, this clonotype turned up many times. V is TRBV6-1 and J is TRBJ1-1; no reliable D call. Trimming removed 9 bases from V and 5 bases from J, with 25 bases in between. The CDR3 has 16 residues. Germline assignment: CDR1 MNHNS and CDR2 SASEGT. The CDR3: CASASRGRLGLTEAFF. CDR3 DNA sequence: TGTGCCAGTGCTTCCCGGGGTAGGTTGGGTTTGACTGAAGCTTTCTTT.

This clonotype was detected ten times or more. The chain links TRBV20-1 to TRBJ2-7; D call uncertain. CDR1 is DFQATT and CDR2 is SNEGSKA in the germline V gene (reference sequence). The V gene lost 5 bases and the J gene lost 4 bases, with 9 bases spanning the gap. CDR3 length: 11 residues. CDR3 bases: TGCAGTGCTGACTGGGGTTACGAGCAGTACTTC. Its translation: CSADWGYEQYF.

This clonotype was picked up a small number of times. The V call is TRBV4-1, the J call TRBJ2-3; the D is unclear. Trimming left V 1 base short and J 6 bases short, with 8 bases between. This CDR3 region has 13 residues. Germline CDR1 is MGHRA and CDR2 is YSYEKL. The CDR3 DNA reads TGCGCCAGCAGCCAAGGTCGGGTCGATACGCAGTATTTT. Translating gives CASSQGRVDTQYF.

The chain links TRBV12-5 to TRBJ2-2; D uncertain. The CDR3 sequence is 15 residues long. Trimming shortened V by 0 bases and J by 5 bases, and 10 bases separated the two germline ends. Germline V gene lookup returns CDR1 LGHNT and CDR2 FRNRAP. CDR3: CASGLVLSGTGELFF. The CDR3 DNA is TGTGCTAGTGGTTTGGTATTGTCGGGTACCGGGGAGCTGTTTTTT.

This clonotype was recorded a few times. The chain joins TRBV5-6 to TRBJ2-7; 7 bases line up with TRBD2. V was pared by 3 bases and J by 3 bases, with 18 bases of the junction left unmatched. The CDR3 has 18 residues. Per germline, CDR1 SGHDT and CDR2 YYEEEE. CDR3 DNA: TGTGCCAGCAGCTCTAAACAAAATAGCGGGCGAGGGTACTACGAGCAGTACTTC. This translates into CASSSKQNSGRGYYEQYF.

This clonotype has a handful of counts. The chain uses TRBV20-1 and TRBJ2-7, with TRBD2 identical over 11 bases. Germline-derived CDR1 and CDR2 are DFQATT and SNEGSKA (reference sequence). V trimming: 5 bases; J trimming: 7 bases; junction bases outside the gene matches: 7. This CDR3 spans 13 amino acids. CDR3 in DNA: TGCAGTGCTGCGACTAGCGGGAATTTAGAGCAGTACTTC. As protein: CSAATSGNLEQYF.